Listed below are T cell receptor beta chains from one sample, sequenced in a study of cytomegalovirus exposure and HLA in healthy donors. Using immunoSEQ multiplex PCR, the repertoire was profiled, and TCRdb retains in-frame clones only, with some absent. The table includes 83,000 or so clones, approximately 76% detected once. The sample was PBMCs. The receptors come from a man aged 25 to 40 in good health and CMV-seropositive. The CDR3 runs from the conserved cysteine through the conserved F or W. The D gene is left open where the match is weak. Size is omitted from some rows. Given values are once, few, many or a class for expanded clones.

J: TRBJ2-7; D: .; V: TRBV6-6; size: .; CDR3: CASNSPQLYEQYF; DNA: TGTGCCAGCAACTCACCACAGCTCTACGAGCAGTACTTC
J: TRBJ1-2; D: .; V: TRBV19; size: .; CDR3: CASSGNSYGYTF; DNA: TGTGCCAGTAGTGGCAATTCTTATGGCTACACCTTC
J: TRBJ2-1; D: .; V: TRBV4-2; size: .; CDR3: CASSQEIAVYNEQFF; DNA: TGTGCCAGCAGCCAAGAGATAGCCGTCTACAACGAGCAGTTCTTC
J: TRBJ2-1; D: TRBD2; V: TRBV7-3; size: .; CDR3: CASSAGDANYNEQFF; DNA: TGTGCCAGCAGCGCGGGGGACGCCAACTACAATGAGCAGTTCTTC
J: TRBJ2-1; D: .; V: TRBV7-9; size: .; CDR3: CSSSSFDSYNEQFF; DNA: TGTTCCAGCAGCTCCTTTGACAGCTACAATGAGCAGTTCTTC
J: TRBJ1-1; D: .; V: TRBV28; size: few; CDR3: CASSSSGGTEAFF; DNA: TGTGCCAGCAGCTCCTCGGGGGGCACTGAAGCTTTCTTT
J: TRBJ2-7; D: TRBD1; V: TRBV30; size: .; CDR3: CAWSSVEDRGYEQYF; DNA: TGTGCCTGGAGTTCGGTAGAGGACAGGGGTTACGAGCAGTACTTC
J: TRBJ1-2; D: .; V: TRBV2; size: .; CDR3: CASSEDNTQGRGYTF; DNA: TGTGCCAGCAGTGAGGATAATACCCAGGGGCGGGGCTACACCTTC
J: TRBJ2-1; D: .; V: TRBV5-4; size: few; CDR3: CASSRGAPSYNEQFF; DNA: TGTGCCAGCAGCCGCGGGGCCCCCTCCTACAATGAGCAGTTCTTC
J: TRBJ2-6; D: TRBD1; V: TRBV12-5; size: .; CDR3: CASGLPRDRGLSGANVLTF; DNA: TGTGCTAGTGGTTTGCCCCGGGACAGGGGACTTTCTGGGGCCAACGTCCTGACTTTC
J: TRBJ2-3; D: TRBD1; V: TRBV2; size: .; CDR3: CASSEWTGLTDTQYF; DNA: TGTGCCAGCAGTGAATGGACAGGTCTCACAGATACGCAGTATTTT
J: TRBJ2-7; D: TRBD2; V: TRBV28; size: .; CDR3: CASRPGRMRTYEQYF; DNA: TGTGCCAGCAGACCCGGGAGGATGAGAACCTACGAGCAGTACTTC
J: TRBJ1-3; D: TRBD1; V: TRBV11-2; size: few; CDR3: CASRSIHRGSGNTIYF; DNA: TGTGCCAGCAGATCGATCCACAGGGGGTCTGGAAACACCATATATTTT
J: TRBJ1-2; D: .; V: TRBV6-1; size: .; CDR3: CASRARDPLDYGYTF; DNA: TGTGCCAGCCGCGCCAGGGATCCCTTGGACTATGGCTACACCTTC
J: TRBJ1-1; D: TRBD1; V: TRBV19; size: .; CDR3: CASSGRQGLVNTEAFF; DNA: TGTGCCAGTAGTGGACGACAGGGCCTTGTGAACACTGAAGCTTTCTTT
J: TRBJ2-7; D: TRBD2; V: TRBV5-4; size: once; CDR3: CASSLGLPYEQYF; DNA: TGTGCCAGCAGCCTGGGACTACCCTACGAGCAGTACTTC
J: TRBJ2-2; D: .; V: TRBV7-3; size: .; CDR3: CASSLFGVGAGELFF; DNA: TGTGCCAGCAGCTTATTCGGCGTAGGGGCCGGGGAGCTGTTTTTT
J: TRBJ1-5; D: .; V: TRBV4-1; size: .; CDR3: CASSQEHRVDQPQHF; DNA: TGCGCCAGCAGCCAAGAGCACAGGGTGGACCAGCCCCAGCATTTT
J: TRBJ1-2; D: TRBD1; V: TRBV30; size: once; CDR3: CAWSRQGRGGYTF; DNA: TGTGCCTGGAGCCGACAGGGCAGAGGTGGCTACACCTTC
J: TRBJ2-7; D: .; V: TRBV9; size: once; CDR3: CASSGDNSYEQYF; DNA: TGTGCCAGCAGCGGGGACAACTCCTACGAGCAGTACTTC
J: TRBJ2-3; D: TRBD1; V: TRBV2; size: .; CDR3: CASKRRTGQDTDTQYF; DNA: TGTGCCAGCAAAAGGCGGACGGGACAGGACACAGATACGCAGTATTTT
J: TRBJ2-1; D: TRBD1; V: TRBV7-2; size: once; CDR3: CASSGHRGRDEQFF; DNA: TGTGCCAGCAGCGGGCACAGGGGTAGGGATGAGCAGTTCTTC
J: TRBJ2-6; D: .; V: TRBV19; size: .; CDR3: CASSGTGFSGANVLTF; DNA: TGTGCCAGTAGTGGAACAGGATTCTCTGGGGCCAACGTCCTGACTTTC
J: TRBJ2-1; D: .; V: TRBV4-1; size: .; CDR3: CASSQGPAGPSSYNEQFF; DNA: TGCGCCAGCAGCCAAGGACCAGCGGGTCCAAGCTCCTACAATGAGCAGTTCTTC
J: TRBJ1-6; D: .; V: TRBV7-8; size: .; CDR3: CASSLAGQLYNSPLHF; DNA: TGTGCCAGCAGCTTAGCTGGACAGCTCTATAATTCACCCCTCCACTTT
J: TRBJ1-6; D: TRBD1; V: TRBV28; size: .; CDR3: CASSRDTGGNSPLHF; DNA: TGTGCCAGCAGCCGGGATACAGGGGGGAATTCACCCCTCCACTTT
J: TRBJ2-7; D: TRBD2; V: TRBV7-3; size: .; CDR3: CASKGGLRASSYEQYF; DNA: TGTGCCAGCAAGGGAGGGCTCAGGGCCAGCTCCTACGAGCAGTACTTC
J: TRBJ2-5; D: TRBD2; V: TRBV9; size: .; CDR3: CASSRSSGGDWETQYF; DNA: TGTGCCAGCAGCCGGTCGAGCGGGGGGGATTGGGAGACCCAGTACTTC
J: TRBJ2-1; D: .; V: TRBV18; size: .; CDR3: CASSPPQGDREQFF; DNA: TGTGCCAGCTCACCGCCCCAGGGTGACCGTGAGCAGTTCTTC
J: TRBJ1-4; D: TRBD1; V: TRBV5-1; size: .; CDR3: CASSPGQVTATEKLFF; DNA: TGCGCCAGCAGCCCGGGACAGGTCACAGCGACAGAAAAACTGTTTTTT